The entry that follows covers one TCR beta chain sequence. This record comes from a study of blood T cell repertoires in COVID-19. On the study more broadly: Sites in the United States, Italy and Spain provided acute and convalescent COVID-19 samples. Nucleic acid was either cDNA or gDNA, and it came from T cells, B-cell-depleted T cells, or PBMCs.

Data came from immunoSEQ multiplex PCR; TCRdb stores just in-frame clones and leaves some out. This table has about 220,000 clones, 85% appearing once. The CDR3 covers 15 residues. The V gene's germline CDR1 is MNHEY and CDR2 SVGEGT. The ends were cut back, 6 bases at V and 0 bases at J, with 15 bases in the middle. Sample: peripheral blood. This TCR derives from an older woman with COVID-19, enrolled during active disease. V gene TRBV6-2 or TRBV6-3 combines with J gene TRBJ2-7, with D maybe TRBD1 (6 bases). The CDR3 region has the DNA TGTGCCAGCAGCGGCGGACAGCTGCTCTCCTACGAGCAGTACTTC. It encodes CASSGGQLLSYEQYF.